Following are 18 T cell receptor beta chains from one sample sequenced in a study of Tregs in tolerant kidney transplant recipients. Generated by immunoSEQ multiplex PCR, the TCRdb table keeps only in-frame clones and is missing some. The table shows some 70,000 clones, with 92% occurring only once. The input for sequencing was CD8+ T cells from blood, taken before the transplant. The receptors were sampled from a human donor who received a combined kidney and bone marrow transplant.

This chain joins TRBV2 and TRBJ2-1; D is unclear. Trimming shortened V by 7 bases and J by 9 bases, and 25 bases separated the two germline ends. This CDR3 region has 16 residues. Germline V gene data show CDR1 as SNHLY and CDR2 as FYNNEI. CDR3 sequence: CASTNISLLSSGEQFF. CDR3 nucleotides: TGTGCCAGCACGAATATATCTCTTCTCTCTTCAGGTGAGCAGTTCTTC.

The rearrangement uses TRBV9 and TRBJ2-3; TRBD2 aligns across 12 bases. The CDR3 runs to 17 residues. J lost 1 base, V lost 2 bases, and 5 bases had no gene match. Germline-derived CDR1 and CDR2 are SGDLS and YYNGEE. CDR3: CASSVRLAGAGTDTQYF. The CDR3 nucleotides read TGTGCCAGCAGCGTTAGACTAGCGGGAGCTGGCACAGATACGCAGTATTTT.

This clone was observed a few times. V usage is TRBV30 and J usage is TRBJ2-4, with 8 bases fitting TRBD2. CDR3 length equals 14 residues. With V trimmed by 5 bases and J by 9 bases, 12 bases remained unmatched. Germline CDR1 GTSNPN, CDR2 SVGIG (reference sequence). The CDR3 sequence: CAWGEAGGASIQYF. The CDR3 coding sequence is TGTGCCTGGGGGGAGGCGGGAGGAGCGAGCATTCAGTACTTC.

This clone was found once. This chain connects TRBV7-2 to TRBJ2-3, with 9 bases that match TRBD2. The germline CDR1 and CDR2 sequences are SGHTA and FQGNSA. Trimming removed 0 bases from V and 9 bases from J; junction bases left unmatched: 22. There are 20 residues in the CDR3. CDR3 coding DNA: TGTGCCAGCAGCTTAGCCCCCCCGGGACTAGCTTCTAAGCGAAGGGAAACGCAGTATTTT. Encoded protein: CASSLAPPGLASKRRETQYF. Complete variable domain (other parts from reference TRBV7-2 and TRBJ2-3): GAGVSQSPSNKVTEKGKDVELRCDPISGHTALYWYRQSLGQGLEFLIYFQGNSAPDKSGLPSDRFSAERTGGSVSTLTIQRTQQEDSAVYLCASSLAPPGLASKRRETQYFGPGTRLTVL.

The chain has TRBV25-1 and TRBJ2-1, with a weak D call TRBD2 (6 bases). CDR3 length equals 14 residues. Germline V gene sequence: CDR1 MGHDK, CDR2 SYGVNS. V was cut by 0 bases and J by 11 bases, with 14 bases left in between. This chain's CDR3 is CASSEYRTNPQQFF. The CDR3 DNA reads TGTGCCAGCAGTGAATATAGGACTAACCCTCAGCAGTTCTTC.

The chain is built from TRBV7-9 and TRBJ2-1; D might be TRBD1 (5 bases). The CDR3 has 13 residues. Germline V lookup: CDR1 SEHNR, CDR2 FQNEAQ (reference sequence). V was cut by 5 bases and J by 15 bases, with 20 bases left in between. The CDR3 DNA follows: TGTGCCAGCAGCCCAGGCCGGGCAGGGCCGCGGTTCTTC. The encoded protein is CASSPGRAGPRFF.

As DNA, the CDR3 is TGCGCCAGCAGCGTCGGCGGTTGGAACGAGCAGTACTTC. Translated: CASSVGGWNEQYF. The rearrangement links TRBV5-1 to TRBJ2-7; D is undetermined. The V gene's germline CDR1 is SGHRS and CDR2 YFSETQ. This CDR3 region has 13 residues. Deletions cut 4 bases from V and 5 bases from J, with 13 bases between.

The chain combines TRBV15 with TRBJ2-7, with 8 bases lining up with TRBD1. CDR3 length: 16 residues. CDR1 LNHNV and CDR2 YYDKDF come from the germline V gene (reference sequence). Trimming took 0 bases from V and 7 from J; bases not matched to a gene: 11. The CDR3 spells CATSRDQRTGLYEQYF. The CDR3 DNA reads TGTGCCACCAGCAGAGATCAGAGGACAGGGTTGTATGAGCAGTACTTC.

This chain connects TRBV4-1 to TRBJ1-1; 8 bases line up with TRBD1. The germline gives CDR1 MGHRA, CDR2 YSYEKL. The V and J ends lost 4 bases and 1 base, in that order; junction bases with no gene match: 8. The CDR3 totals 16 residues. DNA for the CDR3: TGCGCCAGCAGCCTCCCCGCGACAGGGGCGAACACTGAAGCTTTCTTT. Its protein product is CASSLPATGANTEAFF.

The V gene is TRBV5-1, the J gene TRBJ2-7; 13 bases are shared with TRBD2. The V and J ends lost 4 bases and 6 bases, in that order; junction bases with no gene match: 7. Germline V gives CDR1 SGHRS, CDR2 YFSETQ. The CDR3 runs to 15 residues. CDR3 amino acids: CASSPGLAGVFEQYF. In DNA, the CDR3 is TGCGCCAGCAGCCCTGGACTAGCGGGAGTTTTCGAGCAGTACTTC.

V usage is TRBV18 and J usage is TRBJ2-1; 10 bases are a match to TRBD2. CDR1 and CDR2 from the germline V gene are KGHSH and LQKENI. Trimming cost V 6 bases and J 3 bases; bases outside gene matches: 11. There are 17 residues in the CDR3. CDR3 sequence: CASSPEILAGLYNEQFF. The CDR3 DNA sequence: TGTGCCAGCTCCCCCGAAATACTAGCGGGACTCTACAATGAGCAGTTCTTC. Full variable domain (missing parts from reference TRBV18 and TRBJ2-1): NAGVMQNPRHLVRRRGQEARLRCSPMKGHSHVYWYRQLPEEGLKFMVYLQKENIIDESGMPKERFSAEFPKEGPSILRIQQVVRGDSAAYFCASSPEILAGLYNEQFFGPGTRLTVL.

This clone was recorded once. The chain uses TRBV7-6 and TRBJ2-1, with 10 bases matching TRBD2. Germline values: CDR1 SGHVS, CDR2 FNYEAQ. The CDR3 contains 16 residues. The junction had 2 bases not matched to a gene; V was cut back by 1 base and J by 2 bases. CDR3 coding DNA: TGTGCCAGCAGCTTAGATGGGACTAGCGCCTACAATGAGCAGTTCTTC. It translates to CASSLDGTSAYNEQFF.

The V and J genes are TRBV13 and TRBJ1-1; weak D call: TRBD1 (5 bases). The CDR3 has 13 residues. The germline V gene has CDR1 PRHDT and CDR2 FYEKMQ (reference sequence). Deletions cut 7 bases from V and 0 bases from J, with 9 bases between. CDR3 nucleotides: TGTGCCAGCAAGGGGATAATGAACACTGAAGCTTTCTTT. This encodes CASKGIMNTEAFF.

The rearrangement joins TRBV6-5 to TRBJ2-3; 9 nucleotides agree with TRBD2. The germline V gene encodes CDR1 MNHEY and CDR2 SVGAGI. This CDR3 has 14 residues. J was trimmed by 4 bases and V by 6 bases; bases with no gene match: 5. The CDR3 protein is CASRPGLAPDTQYF. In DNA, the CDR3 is TGTGCCAGCAGACCGGGACTAGCCCCAGATACGCAGTATTTT.

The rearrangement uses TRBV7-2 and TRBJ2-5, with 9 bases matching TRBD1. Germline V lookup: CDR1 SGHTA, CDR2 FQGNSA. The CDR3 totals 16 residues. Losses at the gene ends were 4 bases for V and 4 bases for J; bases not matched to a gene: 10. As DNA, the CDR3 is TGTGCCAGCAGCTCTCCGGGACAGGGTCTGAGAGAGACCCAGTACTTC. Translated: CASSSPGQGLRETQYF. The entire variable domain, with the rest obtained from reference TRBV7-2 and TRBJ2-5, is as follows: GAGVSQSPSNKVTEKGKDVELRCDPISGHTALYWYRQSLGQGLEFLIYFQGNSAPDKSGLPSDRFSAERTGGSVSTLTIQRTQQEDSAVYLCASSSPGQGLRETQYFGPGTRLLVL.

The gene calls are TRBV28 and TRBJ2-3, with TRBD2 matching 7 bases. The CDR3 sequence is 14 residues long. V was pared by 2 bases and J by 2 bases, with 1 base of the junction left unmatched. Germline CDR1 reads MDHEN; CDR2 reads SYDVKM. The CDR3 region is CASSLAGVTDTQYF. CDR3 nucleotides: TGTGCCAGCAGTTTAGCGGGGGTCACAGATACGCAGTATTTT.

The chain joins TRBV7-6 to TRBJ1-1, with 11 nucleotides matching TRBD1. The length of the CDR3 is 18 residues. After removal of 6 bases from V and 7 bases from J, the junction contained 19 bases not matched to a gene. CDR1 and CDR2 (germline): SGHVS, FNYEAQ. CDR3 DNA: TGTGCCAGCAGATCCCTTCACCCCGGGACAGGGGGGTCGAGTGAAGCTTTCTTT. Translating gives CASRSLHPGTGGSSEAFF. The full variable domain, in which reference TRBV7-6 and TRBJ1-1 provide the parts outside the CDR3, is GAGVSQSPRYKVTKRGQDVALRCDPISGHVSLYWYRQALGQGPEFLTYFNYEAQQDKSGLPNDRFSAERPEGSISTLTIQRTEQRDSAMYRCASRSLHPGTGGSSEAFFGQGTRLTVV.

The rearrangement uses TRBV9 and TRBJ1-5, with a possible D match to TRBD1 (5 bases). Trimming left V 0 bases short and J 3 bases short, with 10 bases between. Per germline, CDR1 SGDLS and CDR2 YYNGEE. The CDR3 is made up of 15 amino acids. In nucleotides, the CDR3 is TGTGCCAGCAGCGTAGGTGGAGGGGACAATCAGCCCCAGCATTTT. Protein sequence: CASSVGGGDNQPQHF.